This T cell receptor beta chain is from a study of shared clonotypes between healthy human individuals. Points on this clone: Its antigen is unidentified.

Looked up from germline, CDR1 is SGHDT and CDR2 is YYEEEE. V shed 1 base and J shed 4 bases, with 8 bases lying between them. The CDR3 runs 13 residues. Researchers divided each subset's genomic DNA evenly across several immunoSEQ plates. Sequencing used immunoSEQ multiplex PCR; TCRdb keeps in-frame clones, though not all of them. This sample has some 2,500,000 clones, with roughly 92% found just once. Points from the study as a whole: Naive subsets typically showed greater estimated richness than memory subsets.

This sequence joins TRBV5-6 and TRBJ2-5; D gene uncertain. Sample: naive CD4+ T cells from PBMCs. The subset denotes: CD45RA+ positively selected. This receptor was obtained from a man in his late teens or twenties in good health. Some clones in this sample may be carry-over from other donors' samples. The CDR3 loop reads CASSLRSTETQYF. CDR3 DNA sequence: TGTGCCAGCAGCTTGAGGTCCACAGAGACCCAGTACTTC.